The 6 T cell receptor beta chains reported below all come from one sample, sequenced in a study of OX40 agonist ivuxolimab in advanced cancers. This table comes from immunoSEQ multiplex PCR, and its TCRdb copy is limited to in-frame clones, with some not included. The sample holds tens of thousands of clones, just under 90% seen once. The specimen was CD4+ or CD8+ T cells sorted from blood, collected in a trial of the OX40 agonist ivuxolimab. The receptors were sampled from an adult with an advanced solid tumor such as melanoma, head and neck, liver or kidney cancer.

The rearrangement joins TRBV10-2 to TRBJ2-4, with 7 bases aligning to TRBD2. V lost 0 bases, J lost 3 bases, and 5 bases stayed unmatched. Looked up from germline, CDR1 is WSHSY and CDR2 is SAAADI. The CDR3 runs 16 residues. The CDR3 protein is CASSESGRVGKNIQYF. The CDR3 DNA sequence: TGCGCCAGCAGTGAGTCGGGGAGGGTGGGCAAAAACATTCAGTACTTC.

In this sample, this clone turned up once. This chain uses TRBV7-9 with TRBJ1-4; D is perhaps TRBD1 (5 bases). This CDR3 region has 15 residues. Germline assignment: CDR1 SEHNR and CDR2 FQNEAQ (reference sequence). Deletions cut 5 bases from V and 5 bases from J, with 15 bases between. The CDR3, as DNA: TGTGCCAGCAGCCGACCGGGACTGGAAAATGAAAAACTGTTTTTT. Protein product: CASSRPGLENEKLFF.

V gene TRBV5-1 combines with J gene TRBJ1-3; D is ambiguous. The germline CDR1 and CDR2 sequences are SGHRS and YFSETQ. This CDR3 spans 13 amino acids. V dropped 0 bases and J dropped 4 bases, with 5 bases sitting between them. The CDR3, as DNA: TGCGCCAGCAGCTTGGGGTCGGGAAACACCATATATTTT. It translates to CASSLGSGNTIYF.

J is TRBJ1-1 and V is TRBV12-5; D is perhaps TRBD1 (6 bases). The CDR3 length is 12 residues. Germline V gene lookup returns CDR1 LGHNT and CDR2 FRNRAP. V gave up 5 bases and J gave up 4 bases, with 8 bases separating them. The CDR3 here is CASGQGGTEAFF. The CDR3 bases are TGTGCTAGTGGTCAAGGGGGCACTGAAGCTTTCTTT.

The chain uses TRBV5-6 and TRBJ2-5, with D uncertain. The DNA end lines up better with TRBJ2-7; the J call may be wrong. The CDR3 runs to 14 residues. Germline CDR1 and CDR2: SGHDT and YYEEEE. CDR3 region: CASSLARPLYEQYF. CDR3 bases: TGTGCCAGCAGCTTGGCCCGGCCTCTCTACGAGCAGTACTTC.

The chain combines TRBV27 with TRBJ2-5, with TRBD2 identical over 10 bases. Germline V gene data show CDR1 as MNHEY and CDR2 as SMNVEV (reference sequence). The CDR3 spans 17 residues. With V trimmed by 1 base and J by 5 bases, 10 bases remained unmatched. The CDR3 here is CASSLFYLAGERETQYF. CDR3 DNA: TGTGCCAGCAGTTTATTCTACCTAGCGGGAGAGCGGGAGACCCAGTACTTC.